This T cell receptor (beta chain) emerged from a study of cytomegalovirus exposure and HLA in healthy donors (TCRdb year 2017). Study-wide context: An earlier analysis of approximately 640 of the donors reported approximately 270 Gb of sequence data and 117 million unique TCR beta sequences from some 180 million T cells. An early release that covered fewer than 800 HLA-typed donors contained approximately 300 gigabases of sequencing data and tens of millions of unique TCR sequences. Among the roughly 380 genotyped donors, roughly 80% belonged to the genetic ancestry cluster associated with self-reported Caucasian donors. The study aimed to test whether cataloging public T cell receptors could reveal signatures of past pathogen exposure. The study profiled the T cell repertoires of around 700 subjects by immunosequencing and related them to cytomegalovirus serostatus. In addition to the first cohort of roughly 700 subjects, a separate validation cohort of some 120 different subjects was used. To predict cytomegalovirus infection status, the study combined high-throughput TCR immunosequencing, statistical association of individual TCRs with disease status, and machine learning. A later analysis re-examined previously published TCR beta repertoires from more than 600 donors and added high-resolution HLA genotyping to investigate patterns of TCR occurrence. Rather than using new phenotypic data, the later analysis identified candidate immune exposures from TCR beta sequences and from how often those sequences occurred across donors. An earlier analysis of several hundred of the donors applied high-throughput TCR beta sequencing to assess whether each TCR beta V gene segment acted as functional or pseudogenic. Donor age, sex, ethnicity and CMV serostatus were collected together with the repertoire data. A later genetic analysis used genome-wide SNP genotypes for about 65% of the 666 donors, treating that subset as a discovery cohort. Every repertoire in the discovery cohort had been generated on one and the same sequencing platform. HLA typing included class I and class II loci at four-digit resolution. The number of donors typed differed by locus, with 629-630 for A, B, C, DRB1 and DQB1, about 500 for DQA1, 600 to 610 for DPA1, and around 430 for DPB1. A handful of DR-DQ haplotypes were treated as single units for association and clustering because of strong linkage in the cohort. Among 300 to 450 genotyped donors of the cohort, an average of approximately 250,000 unique TCR beta nucleotide sequences were sequenced per donor, about a sixth of them non-productive.

Points the paper makes about the study in general: Broadly in line with IMGT annotations, most TCR beta V segments showed up in productive rearrangements about 90% or about 30% of the time in an earlier analysis of 450 to 750 of the donors. In a later genetic analysis, a missense DCLRE1C variant was associated with V-gene and J-gene trimming of TCR beta chains, and the association was replicated in an independent cohort. A further reported finding was that TCR beta sequences accurately predicted the HLA-A and HLA-B alleles for most subjects in the first cohort. HLA typing was unavailable for some donors at each locus, so association tests used only the typed subset. In a later analysis, 16,951 TCR beta sequences were associated with specific HLA alleles at a false discovery rate of 0.05. The cohort was sequenced for TCR beta chains only, and without alpha or paired-chain data the features that could be detected were limited. Three of the identified cytomegalovirus-associated TCR beta chains were confirmed in vitro to be specific for cytomegalovirus antigens. Compared with the roughly 700-donor mean, donors in an Asian-associated ancestry cluster had fewer N-insertions in productive TCRs, according to a later genetic analysis. Because the 87-base-pair reads could not distinguish some IMGT-functional V segments, including TRBV6-2 and TRBV6-3, those segments were excluded. CMV serostatus was the only immune exposure information available for the cohort. In a later analysis, TCR association rates were found to vary across HLA loci, with the most associated TCRs seen for DRB1 alleles and the fewest for HLA-C alleles. According to a later analysis, most CMV-associated TCR beta chains appeared to be HLA-restricted, and the HLA associations seemed to be driven largely by CMV exposure. Several of the top co-occurrence clusters appeared to be linked to parvovirus B19, influenza, CMV and Epstein-Barr virus, according to a later analysis. Because counts were too low, 15 to 20 rarely observed V segments, including chromosome 9 orphons, were excluded from the earlier analysis of a few hundred of the donors. A cluster of highly shared sequence variants was judged likely to be a technical artifact of the sequencing pipeline. Correlated functional status among segregating V segments might be attributable to linkage disequilibrium, but an unknown experimental factor could not be ruled out. In a later analysis, HLA-associated TCR beta chains were found to be more clonally expanded and to have lower generation probabilities than equally common non-associated chains. Across donors, most TCR sequences were observed very rarely, whereas some public TCRs were present in many individuals. It was suggested by the authors that the approach could potentially be generalized to other disease states and immunological phenotypes. In the study, about 150 TCR beta chains were listed as associated with cytomegalovirus. Strong co-occurrence of HLA alleles, especially DR and DQ, made assigning TCR associations to individual alleles difficult. Roughly uniform sequencing depth across donors was assumed in presence/absence analyses, although this assumption may not hold. The classifier was reported to diagnose cytomegalovirus status with high specificity and sensitivity in both the original and validation cohorts.

V lost 3 bases and J lost 1 base; the stretch between them is 15 bases long. There are 16 amino acids in the CDR3, from cysteine to phenylalanine inclusive. Only the CDR3 part of the read is kept: 48 bases, read in frame from the first base. According to the germline V gene, CDR1 reads KGHSH and CDR2 reads LQKENI. The library was made by the immunoSEQ multiplex PCR assay. A mixture of 60 forward primers for TCR Vbeta segments and 13 reverse primers for TCR Jbeta segments was used in the multiplex PCR. A multiplex PCR assay on genomic DNA amplified the CDR3 region of rearranged TCR beta genes. Amplified TCR beta libraries were sequenced as 87-base-pair reads on the Illumina HiSeq System. The authors processed their data as follows. In a later analysis, some 80 million unique TCR beta chains were counted across the approximately 620 repertoires, and around 11 million of these chains were shared by at least two donors. To remove PCR and sequencing errors, raw reads were error-corrected and collapsed into unique sequences using a nearest-neighbor algorithm that merged closely related sequences. V, D and J gene segments were assigned by aligning CDR3 sequences to IMGT reference sequences. Each retained sequence needed at least a six-nucleotide match to both a V gene segment and a J gene segment. A rearrangement was called productive if the CDR3 had no stop codons and remained in frame with V and J, and every other rearrangement was called non-productive. CDR3 was defined by IMGT convention, running from the second conserved V-encoded cysteine to the conserved J-encoded phenylalanine. Sequences without an unambiguous match to a single V gene segment were excluded from the earlier analysis of 500 to 700 of the donors. An earlier analysis of approximately 590 of the donors called V segments functional above 56.7% productive rearrangements and segregating when the between-donor standard deviation exceeded 5%. To diagnose cytomegalovirus status from the catalog of TCR beta chain sequences, a statistical classification framework was built. In a later analysis, TCR nucleotide sequences were compared against IMGT/GENE-DB human TR gene sequences so that V and J genes could be assigned. In a later analysis, CDR3 sequences and most-parsimonious VDJ recombination scenarios were assigned using the TCRdist pipeline. In a later analysis, each TCR beta chain was defined by its CDR3 amino acid sequence together with its V-gene family, and reads without a unique V-gene family were excluded. In a later analysis, nearly 600 highly shared, low-generation-probability nucleotide sequences were removed to address suspected cross-contamination and a sequencing artifact. For each public chain, a later analysis derived a clonal expansion index from normalized ranks of inferred template counts within each repertoire. In a later analysis, generation probabilities were computed using a VDJ recombination model fitted to out-of-frame rearrangements, and the results were checked against IGoR. In a later analysis, TCR-TCR, TCR-HLA and TCR-CMV co-occurrence was scored with hypergeometric tests, and a repertoire-size bias correction was applied to TCR pairs. To estimate false discovery rates, a later analysis permuted the HLA or CMV assignments 20 times. In a later analysis, co-occurring TCRs were grouped using DBSCAN, and TCRdist sequence similarity was added for clustering within HLA-allele-positive subsets. Co-occurrence clustering excluded repertoires with fewer than 30,000 or more than 120,000 public chains, plus five with anomalous nucleotide sharing. TCRdb obtained this table from immuneACCESS and retained in-frame rearrangements with V and J assigned. These tables miss some clones; where compared with another copy, unresolved V genes account for less than half of the shortfall, and the remainder is unexplained. The DNA gave D and trimming, while V, J and clone size come from that table. The sample records approximately 150,000 clones, around 80% of which are singletons. The ten largest clones represent 2.5% to 3% of the sample.

About this clone: Which antigen it targets is not known. Base qualities are not provided; no much larger clone lies one nucleotide away.

The cohort comprised around 690 healthy bone marrow donors. At the time of sampling, every cohort member was nominally healthy, though immune exposures that went unrecorded were likely present. The donor was CMV seronegative and was included in the group of a few hundred seronegative cohort members. A peripheral blood sample was provided by each donor, and peripheral blood mononuclear cells were used for TCR beta sequencing. The Qiagen DNeasy Blood Extraction Kit was used to extract genomic DNA from the blood cell samples. The TCR was taken from a woman under 40 in good health and CMV-seronegative. This chain is built from TRBV18 and TRBJ2-5; TRBD2 is a weak D gene call, 6 bases matching. The sequencing sample was made of PBMCs. The CDR3 protein sequence reads: CASSPYTFSGQETQYF. The DNA sequence is TGTGCCAGCTCACCTTACACCTTTAGCGGCCAAGAGACCCAGTACTTC.